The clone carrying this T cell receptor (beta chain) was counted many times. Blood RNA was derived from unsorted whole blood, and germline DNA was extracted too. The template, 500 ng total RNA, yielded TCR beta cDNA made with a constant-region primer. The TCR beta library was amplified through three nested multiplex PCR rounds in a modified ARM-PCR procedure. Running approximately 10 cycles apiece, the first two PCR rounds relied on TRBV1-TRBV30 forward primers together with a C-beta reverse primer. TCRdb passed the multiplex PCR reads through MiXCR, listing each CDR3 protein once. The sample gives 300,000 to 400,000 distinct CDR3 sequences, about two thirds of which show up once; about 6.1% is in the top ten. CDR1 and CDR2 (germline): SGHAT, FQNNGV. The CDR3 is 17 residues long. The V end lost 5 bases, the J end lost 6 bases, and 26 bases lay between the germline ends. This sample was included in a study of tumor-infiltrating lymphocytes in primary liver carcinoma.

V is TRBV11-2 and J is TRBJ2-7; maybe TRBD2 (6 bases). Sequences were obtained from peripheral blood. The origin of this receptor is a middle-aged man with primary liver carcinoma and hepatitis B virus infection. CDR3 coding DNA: TGTGCCAGCAGCCCCTCACTTCAAGGACTACCTTCGGGCGAGCAGTACTTC. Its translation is CASSPSLQGLPSGEQYF.